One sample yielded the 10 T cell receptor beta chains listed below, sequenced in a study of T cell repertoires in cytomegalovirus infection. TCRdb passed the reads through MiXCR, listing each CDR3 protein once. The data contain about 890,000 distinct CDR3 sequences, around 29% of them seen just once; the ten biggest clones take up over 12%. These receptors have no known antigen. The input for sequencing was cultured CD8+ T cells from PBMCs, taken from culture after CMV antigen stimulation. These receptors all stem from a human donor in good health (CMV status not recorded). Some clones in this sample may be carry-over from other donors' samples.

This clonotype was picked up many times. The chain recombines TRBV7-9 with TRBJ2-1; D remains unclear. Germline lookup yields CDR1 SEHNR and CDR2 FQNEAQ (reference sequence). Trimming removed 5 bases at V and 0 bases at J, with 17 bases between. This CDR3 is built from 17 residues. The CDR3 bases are TGTGCCAGCAGCCCCCCTGGCTACACGAGCTCCTACAATGAGCAGTTCTTC. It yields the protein CASSPPGYTSSYNEQFF.

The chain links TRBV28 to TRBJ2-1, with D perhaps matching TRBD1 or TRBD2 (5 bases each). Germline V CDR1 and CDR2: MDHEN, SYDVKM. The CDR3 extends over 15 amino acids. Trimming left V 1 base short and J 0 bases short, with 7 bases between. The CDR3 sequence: CASSLLGTSYNEQFF. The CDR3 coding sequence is TGTGCCAGCAGTTTATTAGGGACCTCCTACAATGAGCAGTTCTTC.

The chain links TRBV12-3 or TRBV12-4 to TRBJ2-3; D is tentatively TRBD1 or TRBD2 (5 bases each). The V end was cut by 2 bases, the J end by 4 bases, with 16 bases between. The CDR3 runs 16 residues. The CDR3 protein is CASSLKGWLRADTQYF. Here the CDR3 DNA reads TGTGCCAGCAGTTTAAAGGGGTGGCTGCGGGCAGATACGCAGTATTTT.

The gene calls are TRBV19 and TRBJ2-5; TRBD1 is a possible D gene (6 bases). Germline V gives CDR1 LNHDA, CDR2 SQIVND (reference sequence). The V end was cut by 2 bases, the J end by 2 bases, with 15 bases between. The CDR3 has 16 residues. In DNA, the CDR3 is TGTGCCAGTAGTATAAGGCTTCGGACAGAACAAGAGACCCAGTACTTC. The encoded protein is CASSIRLRTEQETQYF. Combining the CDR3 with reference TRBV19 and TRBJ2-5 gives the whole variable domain DGGITQSPKYLFRKEGQNVTLSCEQNLNHDAMYWYRQDPGQGLRLIYYSQIVNDFQKGDIAEGYSVSREKKESFPLTVTSAQKNPTAFYLCASSIRLRTEQETQYFGPGTRLLVL.

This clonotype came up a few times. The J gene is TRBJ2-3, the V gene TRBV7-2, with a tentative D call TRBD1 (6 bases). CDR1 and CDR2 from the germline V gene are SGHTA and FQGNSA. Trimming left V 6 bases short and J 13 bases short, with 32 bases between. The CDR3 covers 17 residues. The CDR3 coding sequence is TGTGCCAGCAGAAAAAACACAGATCTATCTGGGGGCTTCGGGGAGTATTTT. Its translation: CASRKNTDLSGGFGEYF.

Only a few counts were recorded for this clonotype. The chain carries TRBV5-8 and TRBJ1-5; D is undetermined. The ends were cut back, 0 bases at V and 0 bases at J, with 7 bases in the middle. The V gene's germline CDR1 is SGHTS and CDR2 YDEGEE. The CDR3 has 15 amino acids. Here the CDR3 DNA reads TGTGCCAGCAGCTTGGCAGAGTATAGCAATCAGCCCCAGCATTTT. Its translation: CASSLAEYSNQPQHF.

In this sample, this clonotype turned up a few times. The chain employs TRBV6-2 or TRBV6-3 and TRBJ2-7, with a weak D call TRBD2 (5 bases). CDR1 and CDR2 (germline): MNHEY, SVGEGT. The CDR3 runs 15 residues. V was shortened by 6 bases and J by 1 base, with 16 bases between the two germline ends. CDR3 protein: CASSRGLSSSYEQYF. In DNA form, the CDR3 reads TGTGCCAGCAGCCGCGGACTTTCCTCTTCCTACGAGCAGTACTTC.

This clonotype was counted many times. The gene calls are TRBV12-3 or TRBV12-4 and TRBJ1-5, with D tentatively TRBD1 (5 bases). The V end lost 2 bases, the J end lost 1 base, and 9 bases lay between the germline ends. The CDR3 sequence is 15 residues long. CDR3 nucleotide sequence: TGTGCCAGCAGTTTATATGAGGGGAGCAATCAGCCCCAGCATTTT. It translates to CASSLYEGSNQPQHF.

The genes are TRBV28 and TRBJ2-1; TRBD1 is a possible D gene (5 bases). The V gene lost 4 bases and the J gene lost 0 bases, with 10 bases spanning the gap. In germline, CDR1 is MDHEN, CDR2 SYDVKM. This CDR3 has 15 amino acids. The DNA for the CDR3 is TGTGCCAGCAGTTCAATGACAGTCTCCTACAATGAGCAGTTCTTC. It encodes CASSSMTVSYNEQFF.

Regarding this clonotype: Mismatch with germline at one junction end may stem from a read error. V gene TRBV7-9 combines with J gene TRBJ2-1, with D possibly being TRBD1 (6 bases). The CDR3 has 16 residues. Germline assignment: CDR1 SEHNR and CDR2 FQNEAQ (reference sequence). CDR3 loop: CTSSTRQAGPSNEQFF. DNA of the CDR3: TGTACCAGCAGCACCCGACAGGCGGGCCCTAGCAATGAGCAGTTCTTC.